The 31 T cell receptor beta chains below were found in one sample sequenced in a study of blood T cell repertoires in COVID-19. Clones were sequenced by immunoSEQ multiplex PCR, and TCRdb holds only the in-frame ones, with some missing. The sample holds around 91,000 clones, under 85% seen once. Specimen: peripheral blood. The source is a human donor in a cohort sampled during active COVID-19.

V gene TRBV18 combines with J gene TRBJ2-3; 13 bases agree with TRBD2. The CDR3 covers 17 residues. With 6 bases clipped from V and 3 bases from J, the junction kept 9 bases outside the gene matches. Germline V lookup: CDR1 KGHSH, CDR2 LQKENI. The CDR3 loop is CASSPLWTSGRTDTQYF. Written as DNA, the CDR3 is TGTGCCAGCTCCCCTCTATGGACTAGCGGGAGAACAGATACGCAGTATTTT.

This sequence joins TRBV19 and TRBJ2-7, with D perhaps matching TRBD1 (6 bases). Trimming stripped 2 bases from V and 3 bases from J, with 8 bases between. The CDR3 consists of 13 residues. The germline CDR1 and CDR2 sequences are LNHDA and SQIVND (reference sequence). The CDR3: CASSIQGSYEQYF. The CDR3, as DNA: TGTGCCAGTAGTATACAGGGGAGCTACGAGCAGTACTTC.

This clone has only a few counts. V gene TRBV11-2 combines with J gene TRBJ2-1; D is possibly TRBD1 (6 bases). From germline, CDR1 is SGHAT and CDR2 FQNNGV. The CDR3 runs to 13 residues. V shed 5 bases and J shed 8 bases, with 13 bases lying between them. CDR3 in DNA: TGTGCCAGCAGCCCCCGAGGGGGTGATGAGCAGTTCTTC. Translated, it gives CASSPRGGDEQFF.

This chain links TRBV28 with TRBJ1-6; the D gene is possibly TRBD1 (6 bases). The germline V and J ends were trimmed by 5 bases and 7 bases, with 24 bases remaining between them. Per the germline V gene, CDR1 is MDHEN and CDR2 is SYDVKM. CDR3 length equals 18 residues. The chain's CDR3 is CASSHPARDKAKNSPLHF. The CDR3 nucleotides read TGTGCCAGCAGTCACCCGGCCCGGGACAAGGCAAAGAATTCACCCCTCCACTTT.

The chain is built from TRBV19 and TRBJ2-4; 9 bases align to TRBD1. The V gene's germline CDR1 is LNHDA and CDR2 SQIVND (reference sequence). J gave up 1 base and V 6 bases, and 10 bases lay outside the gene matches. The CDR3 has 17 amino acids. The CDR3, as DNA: TGTGCCAGTAGCGACGAGGGACAGGGAAGGGCCAAAAACATTCAGTACTTC. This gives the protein CASSDEGQGRAKNIQYF.

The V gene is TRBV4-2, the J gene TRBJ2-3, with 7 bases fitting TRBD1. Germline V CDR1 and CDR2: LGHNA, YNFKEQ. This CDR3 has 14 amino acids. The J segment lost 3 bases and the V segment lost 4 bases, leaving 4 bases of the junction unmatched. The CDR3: CASSPGTVTDTQYF. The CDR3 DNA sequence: TGTGCCAGCAGCCCAGGGACAGTAACAGATACGCAGTATTTT.

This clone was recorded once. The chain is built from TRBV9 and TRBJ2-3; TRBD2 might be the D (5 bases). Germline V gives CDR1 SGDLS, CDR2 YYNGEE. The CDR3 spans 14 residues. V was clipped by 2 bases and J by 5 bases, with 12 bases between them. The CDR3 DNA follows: TGTGCCAGCAGCGTCTCTCCGGGGAAAGATACGCAGTATTTT. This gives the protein CASSVSPGKDTQYF. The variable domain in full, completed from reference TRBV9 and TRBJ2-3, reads DSGVTQTPKHLITATGQRVTLRCSPRSGDLSVYWYQQSLDQGLQFLIQYYNGEERAKGNILERFSAQQFPDLHSELNLSSLELGDSALYFCASSVSPGKDTQYFGPGTRLTVL.

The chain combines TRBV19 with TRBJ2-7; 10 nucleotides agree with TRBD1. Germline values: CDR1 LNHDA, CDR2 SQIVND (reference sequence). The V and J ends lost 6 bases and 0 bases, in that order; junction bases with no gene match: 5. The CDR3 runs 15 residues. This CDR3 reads CASSPGQGFSYEQYF. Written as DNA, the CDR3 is TGTGCCAGTAGCCCGGGACAGGGGTTCTCCTACGAGCAGTACTTC.

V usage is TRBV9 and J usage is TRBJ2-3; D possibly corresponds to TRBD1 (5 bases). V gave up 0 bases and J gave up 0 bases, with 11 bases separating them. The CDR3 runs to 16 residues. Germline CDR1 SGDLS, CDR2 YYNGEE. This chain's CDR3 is CASSVAPGLSTDTQYF. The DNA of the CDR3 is TGTGCCAGCAGCGTAGCTCCAGGGTTAAGCACAGATACGCAGTATTTT.

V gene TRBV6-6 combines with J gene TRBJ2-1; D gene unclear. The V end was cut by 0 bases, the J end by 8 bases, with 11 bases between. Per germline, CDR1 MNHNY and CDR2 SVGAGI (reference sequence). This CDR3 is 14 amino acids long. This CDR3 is CASSYSEPRDEQFF. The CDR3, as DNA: TGTGCCAGCAGTTACTCGGAGCCACGGGATGAGCAGTTCTTC.

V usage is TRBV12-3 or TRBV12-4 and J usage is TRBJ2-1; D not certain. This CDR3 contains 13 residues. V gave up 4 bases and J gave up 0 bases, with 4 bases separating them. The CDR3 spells CASSSGSYNEQFF. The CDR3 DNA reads TGTGCCAGCAGTTCGGGCTCCTACAATGAGCAGTTCTTC.

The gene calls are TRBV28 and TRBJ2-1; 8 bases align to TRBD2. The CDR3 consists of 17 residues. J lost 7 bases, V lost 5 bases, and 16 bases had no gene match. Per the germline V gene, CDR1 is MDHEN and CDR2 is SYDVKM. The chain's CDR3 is CASSPHEGAGVWNEQFF. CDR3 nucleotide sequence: TGTGCCAGCAGTCCTCACGAGGGAGCGGGAGTTTGGAATGAGCAGTTCTTC.

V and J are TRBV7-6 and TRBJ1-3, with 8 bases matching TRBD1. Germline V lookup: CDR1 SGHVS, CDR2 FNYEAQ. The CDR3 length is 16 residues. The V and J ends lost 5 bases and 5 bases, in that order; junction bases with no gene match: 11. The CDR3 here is CASSIGAGGRRNTIYF. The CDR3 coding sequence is TGTGCCAGCAGCATAGGAGCAGGGGGCAGGAGAAACACCATATATTTT.

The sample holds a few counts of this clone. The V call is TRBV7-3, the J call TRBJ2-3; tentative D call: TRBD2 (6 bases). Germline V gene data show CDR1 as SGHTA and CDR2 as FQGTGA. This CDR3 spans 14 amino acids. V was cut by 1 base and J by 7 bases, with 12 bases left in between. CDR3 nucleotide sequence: TGTGCCAGCAGCTTAAGCGGGGTCGGGAATACGCAGTATTTT. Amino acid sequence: CASSLSGVGNTQYF.

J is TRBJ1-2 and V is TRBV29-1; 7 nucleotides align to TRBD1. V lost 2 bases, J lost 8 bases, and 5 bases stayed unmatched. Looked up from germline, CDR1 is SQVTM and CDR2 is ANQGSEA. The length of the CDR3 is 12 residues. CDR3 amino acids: CSVETGEAGYTF. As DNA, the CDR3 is TGCAGCGTTGAAACAGGGGAGGCGGGCTACACCTTC.

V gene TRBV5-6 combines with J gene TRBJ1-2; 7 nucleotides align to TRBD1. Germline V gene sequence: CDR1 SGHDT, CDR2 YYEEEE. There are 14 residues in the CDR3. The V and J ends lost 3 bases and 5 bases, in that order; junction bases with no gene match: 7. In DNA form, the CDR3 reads TGTGCCAGCAGCTCTGGACAGGCCATTTATGGCTACACCTTC. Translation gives CASSSGQAIYGYTF.

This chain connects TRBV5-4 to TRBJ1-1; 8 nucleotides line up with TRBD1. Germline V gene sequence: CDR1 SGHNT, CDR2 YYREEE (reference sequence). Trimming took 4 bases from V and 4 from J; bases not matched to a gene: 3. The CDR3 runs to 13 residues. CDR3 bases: TGTGCCAGCAGCGCGGACAGGGTCACTGAAGCTTTCTTT. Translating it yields CASSADRVTEAFF.

The CDR3 DNA reads TGTGCCAGTAGTATGGGGACAGCTGCAACTAATGAAAAACTGTTTTTT. This encodes CASSMGTAATNEKLFF. The J gene is TRBJ1-4, the V gene TRBV19; TRBD1 aligns across 7 bases. This CDR3 region has 16 residues. V dropped 3 bases and J dropped 0; count of bases not matched to a gene: 4. The germline V gene encodes CDR1 LNHDA and CDR2 SQIVND (reference sequence).

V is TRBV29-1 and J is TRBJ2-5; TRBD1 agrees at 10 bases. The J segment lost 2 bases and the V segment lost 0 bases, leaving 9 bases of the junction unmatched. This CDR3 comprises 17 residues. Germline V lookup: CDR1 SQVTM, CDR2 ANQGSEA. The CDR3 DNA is TGCAGCGTTGAAGAGTGGGACAGGGGTCGGGAGCAAGAGACCCAGTACTTC. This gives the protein CSVEEWDRGREQETQYF.

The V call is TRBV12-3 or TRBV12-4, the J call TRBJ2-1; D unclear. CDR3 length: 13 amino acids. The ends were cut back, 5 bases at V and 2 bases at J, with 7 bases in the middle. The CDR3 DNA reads TGTGCCAGCAGTAGTTTAGCCTACAATGAGCAGTTCTTC. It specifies CASSSLAYNEQFF.

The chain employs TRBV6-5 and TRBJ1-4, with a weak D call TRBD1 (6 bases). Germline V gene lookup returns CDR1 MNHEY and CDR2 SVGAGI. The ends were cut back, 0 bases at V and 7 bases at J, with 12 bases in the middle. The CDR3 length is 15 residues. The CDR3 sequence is CASSYSGGGSEKLFF. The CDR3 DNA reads TGTGCCAGCAGTTACTCAGGGGGGGGGTCTGAAAAACTGTTTTTT.

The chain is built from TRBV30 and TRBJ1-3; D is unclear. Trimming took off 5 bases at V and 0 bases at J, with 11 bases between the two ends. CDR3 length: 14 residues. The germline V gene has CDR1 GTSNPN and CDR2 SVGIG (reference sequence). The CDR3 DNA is TGTGCCTGGGCCCCAGGATACTCTGGAAACACCATATATTTT. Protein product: CAWAPGYSGNTIYF.

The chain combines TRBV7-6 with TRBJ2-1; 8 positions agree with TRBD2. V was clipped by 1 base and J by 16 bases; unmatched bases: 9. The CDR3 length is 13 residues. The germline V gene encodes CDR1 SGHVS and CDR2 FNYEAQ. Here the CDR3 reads CASSLDPGLAIFF. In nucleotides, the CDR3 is TGTGCCAGCAGCTTAGATCCCGGACTAGCTATATTCTTC.

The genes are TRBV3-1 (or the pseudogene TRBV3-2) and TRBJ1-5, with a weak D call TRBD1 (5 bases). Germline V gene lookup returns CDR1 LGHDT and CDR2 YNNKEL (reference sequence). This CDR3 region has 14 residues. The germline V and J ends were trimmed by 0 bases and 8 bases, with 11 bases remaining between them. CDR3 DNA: TGTGCCAGCAGCCAAGATCCCAGGGAGGAGCCCCAGCATTTT. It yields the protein CASSQDPREEPQHF.

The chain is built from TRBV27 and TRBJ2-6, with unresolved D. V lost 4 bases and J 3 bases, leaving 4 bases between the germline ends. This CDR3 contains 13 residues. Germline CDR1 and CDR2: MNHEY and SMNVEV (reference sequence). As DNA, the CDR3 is TGTGCCAGCAGTTGGAGTGGGGCCAACGTCCTGACTTTC. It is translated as CASSWSGANVLTF.

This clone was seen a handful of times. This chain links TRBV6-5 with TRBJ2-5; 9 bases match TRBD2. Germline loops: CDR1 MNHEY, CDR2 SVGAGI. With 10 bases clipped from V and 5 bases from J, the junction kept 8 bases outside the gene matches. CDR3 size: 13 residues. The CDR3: CATGASGAETQYF. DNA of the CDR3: TGTGCCACGGGGGCTAGCGGGGCGGAGACCCAGTACTTC.

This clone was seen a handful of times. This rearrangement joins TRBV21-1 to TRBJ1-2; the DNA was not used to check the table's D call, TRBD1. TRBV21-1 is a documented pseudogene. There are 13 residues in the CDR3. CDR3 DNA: TGTGCCAGCAGCAAACAGAGACATTATGGCTACACCTTC. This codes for CASSKQRHYGYTF.

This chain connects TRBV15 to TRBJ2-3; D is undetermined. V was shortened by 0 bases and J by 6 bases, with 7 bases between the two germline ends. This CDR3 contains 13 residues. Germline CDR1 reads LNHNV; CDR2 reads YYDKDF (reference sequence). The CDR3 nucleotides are TGTGCCACCAGCAGAGATCGGTGGGATACGCAGTATTTT. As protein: CATSRDRWDTQYF.

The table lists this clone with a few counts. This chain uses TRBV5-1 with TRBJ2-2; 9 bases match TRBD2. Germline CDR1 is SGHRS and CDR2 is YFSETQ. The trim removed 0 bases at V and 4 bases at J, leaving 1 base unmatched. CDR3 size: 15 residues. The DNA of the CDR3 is TGCGCCAGCAGCTTGGGGACTAGCGCCACCGGGGAGCTGTTTTTT. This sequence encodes CASSLGTSATGELFF.

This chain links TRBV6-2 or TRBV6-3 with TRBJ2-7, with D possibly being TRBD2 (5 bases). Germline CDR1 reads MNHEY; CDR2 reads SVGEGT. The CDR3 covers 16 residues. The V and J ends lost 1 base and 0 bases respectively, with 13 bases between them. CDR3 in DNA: TGTGCCAGCAGTTACTTAATCTCAGCGGTCTCCTACGAGCAGTACTTC. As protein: CASSYLISAVSYEQYF.

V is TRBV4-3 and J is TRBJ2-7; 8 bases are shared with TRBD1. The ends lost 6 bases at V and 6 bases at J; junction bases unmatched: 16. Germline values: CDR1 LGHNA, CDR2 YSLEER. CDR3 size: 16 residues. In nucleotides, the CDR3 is TGCGCCAGCAGATGGGGGCTGTGGGACAGGCTTGGCGAGCAGTACTTC. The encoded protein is CASRWGLWDRLGEQYF.